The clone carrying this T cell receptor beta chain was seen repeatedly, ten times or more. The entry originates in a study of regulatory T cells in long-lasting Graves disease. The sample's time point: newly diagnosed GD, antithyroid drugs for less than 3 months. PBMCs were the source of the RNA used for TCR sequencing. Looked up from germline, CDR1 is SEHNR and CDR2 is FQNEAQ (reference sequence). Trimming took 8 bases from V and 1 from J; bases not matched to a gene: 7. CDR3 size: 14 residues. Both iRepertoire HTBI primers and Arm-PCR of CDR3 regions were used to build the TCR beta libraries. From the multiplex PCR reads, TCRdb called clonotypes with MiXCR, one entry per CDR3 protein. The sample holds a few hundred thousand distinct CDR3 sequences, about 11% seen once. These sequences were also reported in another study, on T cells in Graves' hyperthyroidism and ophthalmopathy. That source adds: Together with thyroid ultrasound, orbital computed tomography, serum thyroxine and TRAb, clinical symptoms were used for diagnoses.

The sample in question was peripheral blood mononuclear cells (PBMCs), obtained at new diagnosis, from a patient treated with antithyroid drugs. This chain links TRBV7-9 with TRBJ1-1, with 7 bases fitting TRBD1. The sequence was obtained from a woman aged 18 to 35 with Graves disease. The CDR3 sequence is CASSGGGGNTEAFF. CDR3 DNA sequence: TGTGCCAGCTCCGGAGGGGGCGGGAACACTGAAGCTTTCTTT. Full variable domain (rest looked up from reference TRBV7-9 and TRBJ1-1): DTGVSQNPRHKITKRGQNVTFRCDPISEHNRLYWYRQTLGQGPEFLTYFQNEAQLEKSRLLSDRFSAERPKGSFSTLEIQRTEQGDSAMYLCASSGGGGNTEAFFGQGTRLTVV.